This TCR beta chain was sequenced in a study of cytomegalovirus exposure and HLA in healthy donors. This CDR3 contains 14 residues. Germline CDR1 reads LNHDA; CDR2 reads SQIVND (reference sequence). The ends lost 6 bases at V and 8 bases at J; junction bases unmatched: 12. PCR employed 60 Vbeta and 13 Jbeta primers. Method: immunoSEQ multiplex PCR; TCRdb's copy keeps in-frame clones and lacks some. The sample carries more than 100,000 clones, about 80% recorded once. Sequencing was carried out using PBMCs. The TCR originated in a woman aged 40-49 years in good health and CMV-seropositive. The chain is built from TRBV19 and TRBJ1-2, with 7 bases that match TRBD1. CDR3 nucleotide sequence: TGTGCCAGTAGCGACTGGACAGGAAACCGGGGCTACACCTTC. This translates into CASSDWTGNRGYTF.